The 4 T cell receptor beta chains presented below share a single source sample, sequenced in a study of T-cell reconstitution after alpha-beta-depleted transplantation in children. The library targeted TCRbeta and was prepared with unique molecular identifiers. TCRdb independently ran MiXCR on the PCR reads; one entry per CDR3 protein. The repertoire includes about 610,000 distinct CDR3 sequences, over 9.5% of them detected once, and 4% to 5% sits in the top ten. Sequences were derived from PBMCs from the stem cell graft donor, sampled from the stem cell graft. The receptors here all came from a human donor who donated a stem cell graft to a child with acute myeloid leukemia.

This clonotype was counted between two and nine times. The CDR3 DNA is TGTGCCAGCTTCACAGGGGGCGCGGCGGAGCAGTACTTC. It yields the protein CASFTGGAAEQYF. The gene calls are TRBV12-3 or TRBV12-4 and TRBJ2-7; 9 bases are shared with TRBD1. CDR3 length equals 13 residues. The J segment lost 7 bases and the V segment lost 8 bases, leaving 9 bases of the junction unmatched.

The chain is built from TRBV6-2 or TRBV6-3 and TRBJ2-1, with 9 bases aligning to TRBD2. The CDR3 has 13 residues. Germline values: CDR1 MNHEY, CDR2 SVGEGT. Trimming cost V 7 bases and J 12 bases; bases outside gene matches: 10. CDR3 protein: CASMTSGTSGQFF. The CDR3 bases are TGTGCCAGCATGACTAGCGGAACAAGCGGGCAGTTCTTC.

J is TRBJ1-1 and V is TRBV3-1; D is unclear. Germline V gives CDR1 LGHDT, CDR2 YNNKEL (reference sequence). V shed 4 bases and J shed 0 bases, with 9 bases lying between them. The CDR3 covers 14 residues. CDR3: CASSRGSVNTEAFF. The CDR3 DNA is TGTGCCAGCAGCCGCGGGAGCGTGAACACTGAAGCTTTCTTT.

The V and J genes are TRBV30 and TRBJ1-3; 9 bases fit TRBD1. V lost 2 bases and J lost 3; bases outside the gene matches: 5. CDR1 and CDR2 from the germline V gene are GTSNPN and SVGIG (reference sequence). The CDR3 loop spans 15 amino acids. The CDR3 spells CAWSPRDRDGNTIYF. The CDR3 DNA follows: TGTGCCTGGAGTCCACGGGACAGGGATGGAAACACCATATATTTT.